This entry is about one T cell receptor beta chain. This clone may be a read error of a much larger clone one base away. The CDR3 consists of 14 residues. Germline V CDR1 and CDR2: DFQATT, SNEGSKA (reference sequence). The V and J ends lost 5 bases and 13 bases respectively, with 24 bases between them. The data originate from a study of blood T cells in healthy people across ages. Then a second PCR, running roughly 7 to 11 cycles, was carried out with a sample-barcoded 5' primer and a J-beta primer mix. TCRdb called the 5' RACE reads again in MiXCR, with one record for every CDR3 protein. The table includes around 940,000 distinct CDR3 sequences, roughly 51% detected once.

The sequence derives from an older woman in good health. Material: blood. The chain has TRBV20-1 and TRBJ2-4; D could derive from TRBD1 or TRBD2 (5 bases each). CDR3 sequence (DNA): TGCAGTGCTCCGCCCGGGCGACTACAGGAGGCCCAGTACTTC. Translation: CSAPPGRLQEAQYF.